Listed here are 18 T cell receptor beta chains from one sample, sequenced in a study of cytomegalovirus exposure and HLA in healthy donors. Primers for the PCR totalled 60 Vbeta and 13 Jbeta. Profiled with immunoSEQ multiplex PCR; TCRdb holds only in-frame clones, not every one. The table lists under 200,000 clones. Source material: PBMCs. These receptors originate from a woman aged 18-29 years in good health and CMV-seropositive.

This CDR3 is CASSQSLGAGALNTGELFF. For the CDR3, the DNA is TGTGCCAGCAGCCAATCTTTAGGGGCGGGGGCTTTGAACACCGGGGAGCTGTTTTTT. The chain joins TRBV4-2 to TRBJ2-2, with TRBD2 as a possible D gene (7 bases). Germline CDR1 LGHNA, CDR2 YNFKEQ. The CDR3 covers 19 residues. Trimming took off 2 bases at V and 1 base at J, with 20 bases between the two ends.

CDR3 loop: CASSLAVRPSEEQYF. As DNA, the CDR3 is TGTGCCAGCAGCTTGGCGGTCAGGCCCTCGGAAGAGCAGTACTTC. The chain uses TRBV5-4 and TRBJ2-5; the D is unclear. The germline CDR1 and CDR2 sequences are SGHNT and YYREEE (reference sequence). The CDR3 runs 15 residues. Between the trimmed V and J ends, which lost 0 bases and 11 bases, there was a span of 20 bases.

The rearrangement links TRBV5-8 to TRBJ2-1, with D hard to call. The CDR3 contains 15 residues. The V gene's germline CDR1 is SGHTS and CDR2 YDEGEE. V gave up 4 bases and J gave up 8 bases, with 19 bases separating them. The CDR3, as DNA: TGTGCCAGCAGCCGACGGGTAAATCGAGAAGATGAGCAGTTCTTC. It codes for CASSRRVNREDEQFF. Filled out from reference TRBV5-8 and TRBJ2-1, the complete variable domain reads EAGVTQSPTHLIKTRGQQATLRCSPISGHTSVYWYQQALGLGLQFLLWYDEGEERNRGNFPPRFSGRQFPNYSSELNVNALELEDSALYLCASSRRVNREDEQFFGPGTRLTVL.

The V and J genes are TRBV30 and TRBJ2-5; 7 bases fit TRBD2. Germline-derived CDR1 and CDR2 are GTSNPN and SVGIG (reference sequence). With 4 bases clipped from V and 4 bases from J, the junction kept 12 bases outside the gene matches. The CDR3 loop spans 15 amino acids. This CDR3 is CAWTRGRVTVETQYF. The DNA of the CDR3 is TGTGCCTGGACCCGAGGGAGGGTGACGGTAGAGACCCAGTACTTC.

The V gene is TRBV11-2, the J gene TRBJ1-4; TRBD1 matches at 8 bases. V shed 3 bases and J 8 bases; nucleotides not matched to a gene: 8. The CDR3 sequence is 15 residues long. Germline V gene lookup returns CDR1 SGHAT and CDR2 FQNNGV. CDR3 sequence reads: CASSFVGQAREKLFF. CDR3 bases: TGTGCCAGCAGCTTTGTGGGACAGGCCCGGGAAAAACTGTTTTTT.

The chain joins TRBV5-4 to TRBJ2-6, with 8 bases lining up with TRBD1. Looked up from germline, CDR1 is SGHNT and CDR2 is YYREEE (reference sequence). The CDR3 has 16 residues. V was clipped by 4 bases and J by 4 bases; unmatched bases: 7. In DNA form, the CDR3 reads TGTGCCAGCAGCGCCAACAGGGGGTCCGGGGCCAACGTCCTGACTTTC. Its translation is CASSANRGSGANVLTF.

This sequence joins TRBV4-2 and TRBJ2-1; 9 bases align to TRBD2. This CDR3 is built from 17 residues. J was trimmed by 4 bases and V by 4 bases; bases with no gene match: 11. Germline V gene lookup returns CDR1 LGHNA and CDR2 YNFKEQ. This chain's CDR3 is CASSRELSGSPYNEQFF. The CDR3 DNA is TGTGCCAGCAGCCGAGAACTTAGCGGGAGTCCATACAATGAGCAGTTCTTC.

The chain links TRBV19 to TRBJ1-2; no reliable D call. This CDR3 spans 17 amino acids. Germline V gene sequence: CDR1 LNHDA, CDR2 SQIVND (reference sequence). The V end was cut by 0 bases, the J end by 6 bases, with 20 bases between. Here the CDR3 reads CASSIDLRHRELDGYTF. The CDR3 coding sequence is TGTGCCAGTAGTATAGATCTCCGGCATAGGGAGCTCGATGGCTACACCTTC.

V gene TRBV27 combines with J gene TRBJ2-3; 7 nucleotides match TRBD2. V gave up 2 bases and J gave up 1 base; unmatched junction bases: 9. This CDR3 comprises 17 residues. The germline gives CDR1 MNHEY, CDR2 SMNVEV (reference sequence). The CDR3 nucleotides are TGTGCCAGCAGTTTACGGTCTAGCGGCTTCCGCACAGATACGCAGTATTTT. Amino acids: CASSLRSSGFRTDTQYF.

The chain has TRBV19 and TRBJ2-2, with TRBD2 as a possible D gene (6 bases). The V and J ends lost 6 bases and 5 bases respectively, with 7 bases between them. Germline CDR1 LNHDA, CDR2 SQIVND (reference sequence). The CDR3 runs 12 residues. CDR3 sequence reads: CASSGRTGELFF. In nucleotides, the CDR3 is TGTGCCAGTAGCGGGAGAACCGGGGAGCTGTTTTTT.

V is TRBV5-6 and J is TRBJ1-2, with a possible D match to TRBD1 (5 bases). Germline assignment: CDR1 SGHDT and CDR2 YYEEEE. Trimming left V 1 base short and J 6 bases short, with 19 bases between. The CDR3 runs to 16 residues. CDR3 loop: CASSLFGGLRGDGYTF. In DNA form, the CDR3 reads TGTGCCAGCAGCTTGTTCGGGGGGTTAAGAGGTGATGGCTACACCTTC.

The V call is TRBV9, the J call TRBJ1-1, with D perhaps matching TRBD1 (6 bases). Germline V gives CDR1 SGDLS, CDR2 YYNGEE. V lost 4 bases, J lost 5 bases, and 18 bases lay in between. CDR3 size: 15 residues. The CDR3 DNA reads TGTGCCAGCAGCTTGAGAGCAGGGGAGTCGACTGAAGCTTTCTTT. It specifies CASSLRAGESTEAFF.

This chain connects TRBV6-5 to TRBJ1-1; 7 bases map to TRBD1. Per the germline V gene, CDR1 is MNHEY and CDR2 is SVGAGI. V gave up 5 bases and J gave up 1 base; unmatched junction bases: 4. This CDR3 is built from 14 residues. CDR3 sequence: CASSVTGRNTEAFF. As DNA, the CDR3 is TGTGCCAGCAGTGTGACAGGGAGGAACACTGAAGCTTTCTTT.

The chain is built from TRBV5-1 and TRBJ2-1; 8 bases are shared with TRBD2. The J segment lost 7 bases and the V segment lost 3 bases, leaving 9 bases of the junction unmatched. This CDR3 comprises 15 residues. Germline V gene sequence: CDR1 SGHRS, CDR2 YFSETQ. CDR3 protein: CASSSKRLASNEQFF. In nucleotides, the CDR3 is TGCGCCAGCAGCTCCAAGCGACTAGCGTCTAATGAGCAGTTCTTC.

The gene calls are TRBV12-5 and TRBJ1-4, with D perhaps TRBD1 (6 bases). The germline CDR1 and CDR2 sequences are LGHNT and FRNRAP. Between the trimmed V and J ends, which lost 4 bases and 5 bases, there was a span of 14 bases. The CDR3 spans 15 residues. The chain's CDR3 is CASGSGVKGNEKLFF. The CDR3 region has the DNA TGTGCTAGTGGTTCAGGGGTGAAGGGGAATGAAAAACTGTTTTTT.

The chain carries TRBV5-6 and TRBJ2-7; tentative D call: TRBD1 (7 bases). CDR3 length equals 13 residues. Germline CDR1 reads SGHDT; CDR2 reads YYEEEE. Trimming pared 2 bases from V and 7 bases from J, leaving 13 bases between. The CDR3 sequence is CASSFRGAGEQYF. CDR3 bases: TGTGCCAGCAGCTTCAGGGGGGCAGGAGAGCAGTACTTC.

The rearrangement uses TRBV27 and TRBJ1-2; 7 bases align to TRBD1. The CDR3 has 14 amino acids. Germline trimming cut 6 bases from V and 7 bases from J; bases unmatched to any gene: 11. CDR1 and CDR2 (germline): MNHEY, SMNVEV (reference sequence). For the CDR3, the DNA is TGTGCCAGCAGCAAGAGGGGGCAGGCTGGTGGCTACACCTTC. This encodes CASSKRGQAGGYTF.

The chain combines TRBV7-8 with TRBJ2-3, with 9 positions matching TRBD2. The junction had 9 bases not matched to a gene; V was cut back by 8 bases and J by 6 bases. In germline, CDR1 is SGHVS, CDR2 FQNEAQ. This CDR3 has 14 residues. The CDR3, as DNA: TGTGCCAGCGCGGGGGGGCCTAATCGGGATACGCAGTATTTT. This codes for CASAGGPNRDTQYF.